The clone carrying this TCR beta chain appeared many times. The target antigen is unknown. These data come from a study of Graves' ophthalmopathy and Graves' hyperthyroidism. RNA transcripts were the source from which TCR beta CDR3 regions were amplified. The first-round RT-PCR employed HTBI primers together with the Qiagen OneStep RT-PCR kit. A multiplex PCR was then performed as the second round. TCRdb reprocessed the multiplex PCR reads via MiXCR and lists one record per CDR3 protein. The sample has 650,000 to 900,000 distinct CDR3 sequences, roughly two fifths seen once; the top ten hold about 40%. Whole-study results and caveats: Thyroid clonotypes that were expanded above 0.001 frequency mostly also appeared in blood.

Other autoimmune diseases, uncontrolled infections, pregnancy or lactation ruled patients out of participation. PBMCs were obtained from 9 to 10 ml of fresh peripheral blood. There are 16 residues in the CDR3. V shed 5 bases and J 2 bases; nucleotides not matched to a gene: 8. CDR1 is SGHTA, CDR2 FQGNSA, per germline. V is TRBV7-2 and J is TRBJ2-5, with TRBD2 matching 10 bases. Sequencing was done on a sample of peripheral blood. This TCR was sampled from an adult man with Graves' ophthalmopathy. The CDR3 here is CASSRSGRAAQETQYF. DNA of the CDR3: TGTGCCAGCAGCCGGAGCGGGAGGGCCGCTCAAGAGACCCAGTACTTC. Looking up the rest from reference TRBV7-2 and TRBJ2-5 gives the full variable domain: GAGVSQSPSNKVTEKGKDVELRCDPISGHTALYWYRQSLGQGLEFLIYFQGNSAPDKSGLPSDRFSAERTGGSVSTLTIQRTQQEDSAVYLCASSRSGRAAQETQYFGPGTRLLVL.